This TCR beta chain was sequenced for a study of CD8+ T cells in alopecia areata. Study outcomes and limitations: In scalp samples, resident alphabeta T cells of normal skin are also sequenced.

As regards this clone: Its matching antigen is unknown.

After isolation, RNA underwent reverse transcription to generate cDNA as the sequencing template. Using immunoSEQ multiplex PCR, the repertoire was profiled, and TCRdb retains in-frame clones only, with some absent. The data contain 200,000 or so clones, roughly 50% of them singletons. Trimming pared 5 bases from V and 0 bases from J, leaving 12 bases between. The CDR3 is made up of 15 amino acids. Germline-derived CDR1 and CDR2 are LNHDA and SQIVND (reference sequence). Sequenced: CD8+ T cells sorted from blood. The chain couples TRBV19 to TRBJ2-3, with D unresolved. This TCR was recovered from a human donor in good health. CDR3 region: CASSSRAQSTDTQYF. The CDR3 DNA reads TGTGCCAGTAGTTCTCGGGCCCAAAGCACAGATACGCAGTATTTT.